A selection of T cell receptor beta chains follows, all from one sample in a study of monozygotic twins with inflammatory bowel disease. TCRdb processed the 5' RACE reads again and assigns one entry to each CDR3 protein, with no DNA. The sample totals under 200,000 distinct CDR3 sequences. Source material: blood. The source is a human donor with ulcerative colitis or Crohn's disease, or a healthy co-twin of an affected twin (not recorded which). Each CDR3 is given with its conserved first and last residue.

V	J	CDR3
TRBV4-3	TRBJ2-7	CASSQDPVGSTMRNEQYF
TRBV11-2	TRBJ2-5	CASSRERVQETQYF
TRBV7-6	TRBJ2-2	CASSRQGPNTGELFF
TRBV20-1	TRBJ2-1	CSATLGGEQFF
TRBV6-2/TRBV6-3	TRBJ2-3	CASSYSPDFPTDTQYF
TRBV7-9	TRBJ2-1	CASSLAGRNSYNEQFF
TRBV15	TRBJ2-1	CATSTGTSEPLF
TRBV30	TRBJ1-4	CAWSSGLLREKLFF
TRBV24-1	TRBJ2-1	CATSDLRRQQFF
TRBV7-3	TRBJ2-1	CASSLNTIDEQFF
TRBV7-8	TRBJ2-1	CASSPGRTYNEQFF
TRBV24-1	TRBJ2-2	CATSDLNRGTTGELFF
TRBV7-8	TRBJ2-5	CASSLALTGGQETQYF
TRBV10-3	TRBJ2-2	CAISVRLGANTGELFF
TRBV9	TRBJ1-1	CASSVEGDTEAFF
TRBV27	TRBJ2-1	CASSLFAESHEQFF
TRBV5-1	TRBJ2-5	CASSSSQGYQETQYF
TRBV9	TRBJ2-2	CASSHHGGRDTGELFF
TRBV7-3	TRBJ2-1	CASSPNSYNEQFF
TRBV20-1	TRBJ2-1	CSARRGRSSGALYNEQFF
TRBV5-6	TRBJ2-5	CASSLDTGRISRQETQYF
TRBV3-1	TRBJ2-7	CASSPGHEQYF
TRBV19	TRBJ2-6	CASSTGMAGANALTF
TRBV29-1	TRBJ2-1	CSVAGVGRYNEQFF
TRBV5-1	TRBJ1-1	CASSPLLDTEAFF
TRBV29-1	TRBJ2-4	CSVEVGGAGYIQYF
TRBV7-3	TRBJ2-4	CASSPWDSKGLQYF
TRBV4-2	TRBJ1-5	CASSQRTGWAGNQPQHF